One T cell receptor (beta chain) is described in this entry. This CDR3 region has 14 residues. V gave up 3 bases and J gave up 4 bases, with 9 bases separating them. Germline lookup yields CDR1 MDHEN and CDR2 SYDVKM. TCRdb keeps only in-frame clones here, not all; method: immunoSEQ multiplex PCR. This sample yields around 110,000 clones, of which about 92% are seen a single time; under 3.5% belongs to the top ten. The sample is drawn from a study of T cell responses to AZD1222 COVID-19 vaccine. Study context: Pooled in the analysis were second doses at about 4 or about 12 weeks.

The material sequenced was peripheral blood, taken on day 0 of AZD1222 vaccination. The chain links TRBV28 to TRBJ2-2; D not certain. The TCR comes from an adult in good health. The CDR3, as DNA: TGTGCCAGCAGTTTTGGGTGGGGCACCGGGGAGCTGTTTTTT. It yields the protein CASSFGWGTGELFF. Combining the CDR3 with reference TRBV28 and TRBJ2-2 gives the whole variable domain DVKVTQSSRYLVKRTGEKVFLECVQDMDHENMFWYRQDPGLGLRLIYFSYDVKMKEKGDIPEGYSVSREKKERFSLILESASTNQTSMYLCASSFGWGTGELFFGEGSRLTVL.